Listed below are T cell receptor beta chains from one sample, sequenced in a study of blood T cell repertoires in COVID-19. Repertoires were generated with immunoSEQ multiplex PCR, while TCRdb's copy carries only in-frame clones and drops some. The data hold fewer than 350,000 clones, with 85% observed a single time. Sequencing was carried out using PBMCs or T cells enriched from blood (not recorded which). The source is a woman in her forties or fifties who had recovered from COVID-19. Each CDR3 is given with its conserved first and last residue. Fields, in order: D gene, clone size, J gene, CDR3 length, V gene, CDR3 protein, CDR3 DNA. D genes are given only for firm matches. The listing skips clone size in some rows; elsewhere it reads once, few, many or a size class.

>.|.|TRBJ1-1|15|TRBV4-1
CASSQGGHVRTEAFF
TGCGCCAGCAGCCAAGGCGGACACGTTCGGACTGAAGCTTTCTTT
>.|few|TRBJ1-5|13|TRBV19
CASKGLSNQPQHF
TGTGCCAGTAAGGGACTGAGCAATCAGCCCCAGCATTTT
>.|.|TRBJ2-7|14|TRBV25-1
CASSESGRGYEQYF
TGTGCCAGCAGTGAATCGGGCAGGGGCTACGAGCAGTACTTC
>.|few|TRBJ1-4|16|TRBV4-3
CASSQETPGTNEKLFF
TGCGCCAGCAGCCAAGAAACTCCTGGAACTAATGAAAAACTGTTTTTT
>.|.|TRBJ2-1|15|TRBV9
CASSLLGGSYNEQFF
TGTGCCAGCAGCCTCCTGGGAGGCTCCTACAATGAGCAGTTCTTC
>.|.|TRBJ1-1|14|TRBV6-6
CASTLGGGNTEAFF
TGTGCCAGCACCTTGGGCGGGGGGAACACTGAAGCTTTCTTT
>TRBD2|.|TRBJ2-1|16|TRBV7-9
CASSFGVAGGGNEQFF
TGTGCCAGCAGCTTCGGGGTTGCGGGAGGAGGAAATGAGCAGTTCTTC
>TRBD1|.|TRBJ2-7|14|TRBV28
CASSSGTAPYEQYF
TGTGCCAGCAGCTCCGGGACAGCACCCTACGAGCAGTACTTC
>TRBD1|.|TRBJ2-2|13|TRBV25-1
CASRDTGDGELFF
TGTGCCAGCAGGGACACAGGGGACGGGGAGCTGTTTTTT
>TRBD1|.|TRBJ1-4|13|TRBV19
CASGTGWGEKLFF
TGTGCCAGTGGGACAGGGTGGGGTGAAAAACTGTTTTTT
>.|.|TRBJ2-7|15|TRBV9
CASSVGSNSDYEQYF
TGTGCCAGCAGCGTAGGATCTAATTCCGACTACGAGCAGTACTTC
>TRBD1|.|TRBJ1-6|15|TRBV30
CAWSVGQGHNSPLHF
TGTGCCTGGAGTGTAGGACAGGGGCATAATTCACCCCTCCACTTT
>TRBD2|.|TRBJ2-1|16|TRBV5-4
CASSLSGGGSYNEQFF
TGTGCCAGCAGCTTGAGTGGGGGGGGCTCCTACAATGAGCAGTTCTTC
>TRBD2|few|TRBJ2-1|15|TRBV19
CASSTGLAGVNEQFF
TGTGCCAGTAGTACGGGACTAGCGGGAGTCAATGAGCAGTTCTTC
>TRBD1|few|TRBJ1-6|15|TRBV2
CASSEGTGRNSPLHF
TGTGCCAGCAGCGAAGGGACAGGGAGAAATTCACCCCTCCACTTT
>.|.|TRBJ2-3|13|TRBV19
CASMRGDGDTQYF
TGTGCCAGTATGCGGGGAGATGGAGATACGCAGTATTTT
>TRBD2|.|TRBJ2-2|15|TRBV13
CASSGTSGDTGELFF
TGTGCCAGCAGCGGGACTAGCGGTGACACCGGGGAGCTGTTTTTT
>TRBD1|.|TRBJ1-2|14|TRBV6-1
CASSEGTGGYGYTF
TGTGCCAGCAGTGAAGGGACAGGGGGGTATGGCTACACCTTC
>.|.|TRBJ1-2|14|TRBV5-6
CASSLGQDYYGYTF
TGTGCCAGCAGCTTGGGGCAGGACTACTATGGCTACACCTTC
>TRBD1|.|TRBJ2-5|14|TRBV14
CASSQDRGLETQYF
TGTGCCAGCAGCCAGGACAGGGGGTTGGAGACCCAGTACTTC
>.|few|TRBJ1-6|13|TRBV5-1
CASSLDRDSPLHF
TGCGCCAGCAGCTTGGACAGGGATTCACCCCTCCACTTT
>.|.|TRBJ2-7|17|TRBV5-6
CASSSDPFTASPYEQYF
TGTGCCAGCAGCTCCGACCCTTTTACAGCTTCTCCCTACGAGCAGTACTTC
>TRBD2|.|TRBJ2-1|15|TRBV7-3
CASSLSGGSYNEQFF
TGTGCCAGCAGCTTAAGCGGGGGCTCCTACAATGAGCAGTTCTTC
>.|once|TRBJ2-5|17|TRBV27
CASSLIGAGIPQETQYF
TGTGCCAGCAGTTTAATAGGGGCGGGGATCCCCCAAGAGACCCAGTACTTC